The source of this TCR beta chain is a study of cytomegalovirus exposure and HLA in healthy donors. Findings of the study overall: A later analysis linked some 17,000 TCR beta sequences to HLA alleles at 0.05 false discovery rate.

PCR employed 60 Vbeta and 13 Jbeta primers. Repertoires were generated with immunoSEQ multiplex PCR, while TCRdb's copy carries only in-frame clones and drops some. In the table there are 45,000 to 60,000 clones, around 82% of which are singletons. Trimming took 5 bases from V and 7 from J, leaving 12 bases between them. Germline values: CDR1 MNHEY, CDR2 SVGAGI. The CDR3 spans 13 residues. Concerning this clone: Its specificity is not known.

The rearrangement links TRBV6-5 to TRBJ2-1, with TRBD2 as a possible D gene (6 bases). This clonotype originated in a man aged 25-40 years in good health and CMV-seropositive. Sequences were obtained from PBMCs. The CDR3 sequence is CASSRERRNEQFF. CDR3 DNA sequence: TGTGCCAGCAGTCGGGAGAGACGTAATGAGCAGTTCTTC.